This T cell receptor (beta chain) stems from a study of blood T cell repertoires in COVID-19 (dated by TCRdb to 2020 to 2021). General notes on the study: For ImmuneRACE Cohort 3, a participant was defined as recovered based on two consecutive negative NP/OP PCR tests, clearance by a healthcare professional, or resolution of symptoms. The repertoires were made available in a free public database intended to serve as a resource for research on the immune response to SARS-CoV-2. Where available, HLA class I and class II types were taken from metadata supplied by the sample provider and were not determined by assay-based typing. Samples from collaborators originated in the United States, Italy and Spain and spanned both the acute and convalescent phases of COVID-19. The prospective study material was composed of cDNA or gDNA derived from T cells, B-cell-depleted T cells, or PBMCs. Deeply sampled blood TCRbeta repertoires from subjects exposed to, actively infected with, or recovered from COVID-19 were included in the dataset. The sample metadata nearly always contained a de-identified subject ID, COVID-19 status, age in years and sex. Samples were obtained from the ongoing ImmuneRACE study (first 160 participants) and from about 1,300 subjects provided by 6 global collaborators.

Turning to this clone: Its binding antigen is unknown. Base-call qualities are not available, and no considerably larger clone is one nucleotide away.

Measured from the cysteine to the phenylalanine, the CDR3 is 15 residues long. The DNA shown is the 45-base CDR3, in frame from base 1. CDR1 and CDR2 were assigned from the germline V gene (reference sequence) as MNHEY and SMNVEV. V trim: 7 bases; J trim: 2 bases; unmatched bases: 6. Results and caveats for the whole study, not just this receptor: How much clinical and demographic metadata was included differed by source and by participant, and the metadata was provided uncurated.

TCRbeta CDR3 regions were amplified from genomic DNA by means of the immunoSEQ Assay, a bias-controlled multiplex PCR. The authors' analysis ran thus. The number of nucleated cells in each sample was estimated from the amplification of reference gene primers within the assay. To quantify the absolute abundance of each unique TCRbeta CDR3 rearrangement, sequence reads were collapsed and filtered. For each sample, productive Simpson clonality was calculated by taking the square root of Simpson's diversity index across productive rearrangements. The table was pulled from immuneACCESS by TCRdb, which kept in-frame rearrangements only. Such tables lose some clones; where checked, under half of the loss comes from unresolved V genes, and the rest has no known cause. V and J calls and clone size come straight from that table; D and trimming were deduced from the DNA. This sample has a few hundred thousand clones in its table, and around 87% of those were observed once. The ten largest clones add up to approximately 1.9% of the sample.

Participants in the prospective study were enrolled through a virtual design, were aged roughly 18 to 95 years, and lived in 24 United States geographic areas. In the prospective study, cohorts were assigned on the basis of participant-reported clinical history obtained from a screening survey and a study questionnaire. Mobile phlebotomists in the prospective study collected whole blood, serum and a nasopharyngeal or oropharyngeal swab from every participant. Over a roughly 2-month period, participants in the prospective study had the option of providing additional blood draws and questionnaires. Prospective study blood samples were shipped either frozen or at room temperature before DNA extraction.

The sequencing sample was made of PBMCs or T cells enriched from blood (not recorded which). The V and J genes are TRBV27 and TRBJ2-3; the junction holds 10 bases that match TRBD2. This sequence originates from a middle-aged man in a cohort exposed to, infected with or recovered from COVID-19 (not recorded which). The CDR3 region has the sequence CASTPGTSVTDTQYF. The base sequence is TGTGCCAGCACCCCCGGGACTAGCGTCACAGATACGCAGTATTTT.